This T cell receptor beta chain was obtained from a study of CD8 T cells in ankylosing spondylitis. Whole-study results and caveats: In peripheral blood, disease-linked CD8+ clones occurred at relatively low frequencies. Characteristic, it appeared, of ankylosing spondylitis blood was a TCR beta motif of fewer than 10 highly homologous variants.

Quantitative molecular-barcoded 5'-RACE generated the TCR beta libraries. From the 5' RACE reads, TCRdb called clonotypes with MiXCR, one entry per CDR3 protein. Here the sample spans 100,000 to 150,000 distinct CDR3 sequences, roughly 13% being singletons. This clonotype has only a few counts. No antigen is known for it. Per the germline V gene, CDR1 is SEHNR and CDR2 is FQNEAQ (reference sequence). The CDR3 is made up of 16 amino acids. V dropped 1 base and J dropped 0; count of bases not matched to a gene: 2. The sample taken for sequencing was blood, either unsorted or a sorted T cell fraction (not recorded which). This TCR came from a female donor with ankylosing spondylitis or in good health (not recorded which). The rearrangement links TRBV7-9 to TRBJ1-1; TRBD1 matches 10 bases. The CDR3 DNA is TGTGCCAGCAGCTTAGGGACAGGGGGTTTGAACACTGAAGCTTTCTTT. Its protein product is CASSLGTGGLNTEAFF.